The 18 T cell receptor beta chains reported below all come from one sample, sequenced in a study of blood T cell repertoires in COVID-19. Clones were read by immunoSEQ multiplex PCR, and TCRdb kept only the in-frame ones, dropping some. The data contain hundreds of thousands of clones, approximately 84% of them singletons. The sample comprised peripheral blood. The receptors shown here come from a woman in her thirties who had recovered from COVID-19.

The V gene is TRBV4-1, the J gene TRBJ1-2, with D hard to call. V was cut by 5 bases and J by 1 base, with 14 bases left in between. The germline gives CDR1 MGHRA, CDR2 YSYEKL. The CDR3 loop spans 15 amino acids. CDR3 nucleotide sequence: TGCGCCAGCAGCATTGACACCCGGGGTAACTATGGCTACACCTTC. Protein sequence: CASSIDTRGNYGYTF.

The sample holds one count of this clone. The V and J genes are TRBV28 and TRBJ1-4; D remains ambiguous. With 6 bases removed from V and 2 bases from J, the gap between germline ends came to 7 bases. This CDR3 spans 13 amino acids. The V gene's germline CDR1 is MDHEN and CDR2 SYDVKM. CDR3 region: CASRRQTNEKLFF. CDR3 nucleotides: TGTGCCAGCAGGAGGCAGACTAATGAAAAACTGTTTTTT.

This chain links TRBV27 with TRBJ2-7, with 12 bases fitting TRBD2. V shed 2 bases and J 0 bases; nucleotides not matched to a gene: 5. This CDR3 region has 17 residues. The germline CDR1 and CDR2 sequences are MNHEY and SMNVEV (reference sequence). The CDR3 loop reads CASSLGTSGRTSYEQYF. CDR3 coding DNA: TGTGCCAGCAGTTTAGGAACTAGCGGGAGGACCTCCTACGAGCAGTACTTC.

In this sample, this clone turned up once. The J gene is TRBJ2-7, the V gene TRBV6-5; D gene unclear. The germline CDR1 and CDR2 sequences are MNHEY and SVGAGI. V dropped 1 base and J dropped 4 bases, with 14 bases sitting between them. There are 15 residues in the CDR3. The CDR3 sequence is CASSYFEGVGYEQYF. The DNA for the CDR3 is TGTGCCAGCAGTTACTTTGAAGGAGTCGGGTACGAGCAGTACTTC.

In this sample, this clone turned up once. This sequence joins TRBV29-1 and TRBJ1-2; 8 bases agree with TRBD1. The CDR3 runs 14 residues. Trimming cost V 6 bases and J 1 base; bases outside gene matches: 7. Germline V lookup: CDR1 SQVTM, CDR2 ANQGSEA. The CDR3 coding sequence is TGCAGCGTCCCCGGACAGGGAGGTAACTATGGCTACACCTTC. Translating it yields CSVPGQGGNYGYTF. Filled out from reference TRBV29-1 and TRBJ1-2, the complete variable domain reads SAVISQKPSRDICQRGTSLTIQCQVDSQVTMMFWYRQQPGQSLTLIATANQGSEATYESGFVIDKFPISRPNLTFSTLTVSNMSPEDSSIYLCSVPGQGGNYGYTFGSGTRLTVV.

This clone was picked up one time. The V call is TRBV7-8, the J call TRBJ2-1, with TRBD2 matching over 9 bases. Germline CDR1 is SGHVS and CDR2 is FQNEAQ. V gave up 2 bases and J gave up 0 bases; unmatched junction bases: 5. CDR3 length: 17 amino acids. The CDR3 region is CASSLTLAGHSYNEQFF. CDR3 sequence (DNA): TGTGCCAGCAGCTTAACCCTAGCGGGGCACTCCTACAATGAGCAGTTCTTC.

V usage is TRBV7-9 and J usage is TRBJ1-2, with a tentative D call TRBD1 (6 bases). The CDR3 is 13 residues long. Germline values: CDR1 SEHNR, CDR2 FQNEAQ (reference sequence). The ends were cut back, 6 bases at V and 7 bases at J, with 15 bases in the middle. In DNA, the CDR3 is TGTGCCAGCAGGGGACAAGGGTCGCCTGGCTACACCTTC. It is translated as CASRGQGSPGYTF.

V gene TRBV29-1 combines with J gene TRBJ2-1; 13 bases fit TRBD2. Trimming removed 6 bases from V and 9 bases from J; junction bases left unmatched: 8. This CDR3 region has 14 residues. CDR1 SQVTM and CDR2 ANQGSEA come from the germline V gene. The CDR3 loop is CSVSGTSGTGEQFF. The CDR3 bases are TGCAGCGTGAGCGGGACTAGCGGGACCGGTGAGCAGTTCTTC.

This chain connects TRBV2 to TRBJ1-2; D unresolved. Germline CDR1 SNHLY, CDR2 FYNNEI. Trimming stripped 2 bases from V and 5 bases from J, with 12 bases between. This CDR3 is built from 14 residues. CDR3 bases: TGTGCCAGCAGTGAATCGGTTTCCTTTTATGGCTACACCTTC. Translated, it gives CASSESVSFYGYTF.

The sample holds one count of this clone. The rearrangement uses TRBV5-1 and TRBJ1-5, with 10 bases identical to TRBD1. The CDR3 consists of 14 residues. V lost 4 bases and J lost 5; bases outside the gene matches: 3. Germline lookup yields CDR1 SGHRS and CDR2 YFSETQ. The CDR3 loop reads CASSPGTGDQPQHF. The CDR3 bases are TGCGCCAGCAGCCCAGGGACAGGGGATCAGCCCCAGCATTTT.

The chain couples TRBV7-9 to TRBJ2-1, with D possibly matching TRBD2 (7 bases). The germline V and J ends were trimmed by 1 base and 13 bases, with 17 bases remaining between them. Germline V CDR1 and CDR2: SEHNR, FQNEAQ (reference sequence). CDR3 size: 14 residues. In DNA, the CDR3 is TGTGCCAGCAGCTTAGACGACGGGGGGCCCCCACAGTTCTTC. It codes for CASSLDDGGPPQFF.

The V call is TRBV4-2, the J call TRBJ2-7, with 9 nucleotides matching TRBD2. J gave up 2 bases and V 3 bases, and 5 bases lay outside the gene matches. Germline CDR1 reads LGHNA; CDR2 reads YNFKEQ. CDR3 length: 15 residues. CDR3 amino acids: CASSQLAGTPYEQYF. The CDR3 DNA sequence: TGTGCCAGCAGCCAGCTAGCGGGGACTCCCTACGAGCAGTACTTC.

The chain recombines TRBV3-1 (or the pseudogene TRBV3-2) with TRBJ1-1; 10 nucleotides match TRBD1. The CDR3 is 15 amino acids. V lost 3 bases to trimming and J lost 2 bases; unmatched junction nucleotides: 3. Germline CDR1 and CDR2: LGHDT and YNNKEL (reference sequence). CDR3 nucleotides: TGTGCCAGCAGCCACGGACAGGGGGGAAACACTGAAGCTTTCTTT. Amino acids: CASSHGQGGNTEAFF.

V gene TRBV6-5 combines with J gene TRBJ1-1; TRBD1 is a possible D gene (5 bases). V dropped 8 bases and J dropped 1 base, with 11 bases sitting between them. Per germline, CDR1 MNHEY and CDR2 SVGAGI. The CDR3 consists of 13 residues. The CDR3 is CASSSGENTEAFF. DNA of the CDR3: TGTGCCAGCTCCTCGGGGGAGAACACTGAAGCTTTCTTT.

CDR3 region: CASSVSGGPYNEQFF. The CDR3 bases are TGTGCCAGCAGCGTATCCGGGGGACCCTACAATGAGCAGTTCTTC. V usage is TRBV9 and J usage is TRBJ2-1, with a tentative D call TRBD2 (6 bases). V lost 1 base to trimming and J lost 2 bases, with 10 bases between them. The CDR3 totals 15 residues. The germline gives CDR1 SGDLS, CDR2 YYNGEE. Filled out from reference TRBV9 and TRBJ2-1, the complete variable domain reads DSGVTQTPKHLITATGQRVTLRCSPRSGDLSVYWYQQSLDQGLQFLIQYYNGEERAKGNILERFSAQQFPDLHSELNLSSLELGDSALYFCASSVSGGPYNEQFFGPGTRLTVL.

The CDR3: CASREQAVMNTEAFF. DNA of the CDR3: TGTGCCAGCAGGGAACAGGCCGTCATGAACACTGAAGCTTTCTTT. This rearrangement joins TRBV6-6 to TRBJ1-1; possible D gene TRBD1, 5 bases. V was cut by 6 bases and J by 0 bases, with 14 bases left in between. Germline-derived CDR1 and CDR2 are MNHNY and SVGAGI (reference sequence). There are 15 residues in the CDR3.

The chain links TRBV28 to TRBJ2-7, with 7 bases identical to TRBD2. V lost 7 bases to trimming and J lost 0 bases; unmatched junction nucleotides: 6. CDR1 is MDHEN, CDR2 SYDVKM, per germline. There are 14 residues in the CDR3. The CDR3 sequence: CASTPREASYEQYF. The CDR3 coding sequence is TGTGCCAGCACACCCCGGGAGGCCTCCTACGAGCAGTACTTC.

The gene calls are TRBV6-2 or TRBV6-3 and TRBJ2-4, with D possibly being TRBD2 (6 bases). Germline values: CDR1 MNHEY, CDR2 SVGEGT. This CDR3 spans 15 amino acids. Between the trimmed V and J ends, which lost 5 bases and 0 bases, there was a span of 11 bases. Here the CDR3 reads CASSLLAIAKNIQYF. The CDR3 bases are TGTGCCAGCAGTCTCCTAGCGATAGCCAAAAACATTCAGTACTTC.